This T cell receptor beta chain was found in a study of Tregs in tolerant kidney transplant recipients. General observations from the study: This study did not directly address biological reproducibility. The most relevant donor-specific Treg TCRbeta repertoire apparently came from expansion with activated donor B cells.

The V and J ends lost 0 bases and 4 bases respectively, with 7 bases between them. Germline loops: CDR1 GTSNPN, CDR2 SVGIG (reference sequence). The CDR3 contains 13 residues. Thawed PBMCs were FACS-sorted into unstimulated CD4+CD25+CD127- regulatory T cells, CD4+CD25- non-regulatory cells, CD4 and CD8 cells. Method: immunoSEQ multiplex PCR; TCRdb's copy keeps in-frame clones and lacks some. The data hold around 230,000 clones, with about 80% observed a single time. Concerning this clone: Its antigen is as yet unknown. The same CDR3 arises from other DNA sequences in this sample as well.

The receptor's source is a human donor in good health. The rearrangement links TRBV30 to TRBJ1-5; D not certain. The sequencing input was CD4+ T cells from blood. CDR3 nucleotide sequence: TGTGCCTGGAGTGTAGGAGGGAATCAGCCCCAGCATTTT. As protein: CAWSVGGNQPQHF.